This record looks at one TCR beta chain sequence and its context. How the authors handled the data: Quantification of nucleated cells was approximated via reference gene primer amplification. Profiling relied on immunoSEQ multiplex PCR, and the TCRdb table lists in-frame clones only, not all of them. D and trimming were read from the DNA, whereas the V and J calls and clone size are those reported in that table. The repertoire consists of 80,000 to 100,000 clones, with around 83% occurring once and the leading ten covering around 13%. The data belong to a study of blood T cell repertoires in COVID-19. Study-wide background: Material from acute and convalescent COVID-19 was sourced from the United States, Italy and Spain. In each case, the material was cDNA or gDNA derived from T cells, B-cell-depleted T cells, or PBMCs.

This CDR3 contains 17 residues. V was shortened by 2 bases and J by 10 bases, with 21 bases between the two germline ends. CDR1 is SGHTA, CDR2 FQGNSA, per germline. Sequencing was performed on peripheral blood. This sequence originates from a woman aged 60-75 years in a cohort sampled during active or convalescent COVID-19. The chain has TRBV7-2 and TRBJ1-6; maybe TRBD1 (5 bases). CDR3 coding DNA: TGTGCCAGCAGCTTATCTAATCCAGGGTCCCCTTTGTCACCCCTCCACTTT. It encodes CASSLSNPGSPLSPLHF.